These 16 T cell receptor beta chains came from one sample sequenced in a study of CD8+CD57+ T cells in acquired aplastic anemia (dated by TCRdb to 2017 to 2018). Sequencing instrument: Illumina HiSeq 2000. TCR beta VDJ combination and CDR3 sequence profiling used genomic DNA as the template. Clones were called with MiXCR by TCRdb after fastp trimmed the public reads at Q25, and only in-frame beta chains were retained. Under each unique CDR3 protein, matching rows form one entry showing the most common genes and DNA. The sample profile shows approximately 190,000 distinct CDR3 sequences; roughly half of them were found once. Over 7.5% of the sample rests with the top ten. Expansion of CD8+CD57+ cells had been shown by flow cytometry in the patients chosen for sequencing. Input material: sorted CD4+, CD8+, or CD8+CD57+ T cells (not recorded which) from PBMCs. The source is a human donor with aplastic anemia.

The chain employs TRBV29-1 and TRBJ1-5; the match to TRBD1 covers 7 bases. CDR1 is SQVTM and CDR2 is ANQGSEA in the germline V gene. V shed 5 bases and J 4 bases; nucleotides not matched to a gene: 5. The CDR3 sequence is 13 residues long. The CDR3, as DNA: TGCAGCGTTTATCAGGGGGGGAATCAGCCCCAGCATTTT. Its translation is CSVYQGGNQPQHF. Using reference TRBV29-1 and TRBJ1-5 for the parts outside the CDR3, the full variable domain is SAVISQKPSRDICQRGTSLTIQCQVDSQVTMMFWYRQQPGQSLTLIATANQGSEATYESGFVIDKFPISRPNLTFSTLTVSNMSPEDSSIYLCSVYQGGNQPQHFGDGTRLSIL.

The rearrangement joins TRBV18 to TRBJ2-5, with TRBD2 identical over 7 bases. The V gene end was trimmed by 0 bases and the J gene end by 5 bases; junction bases not matched to a gene: 9. CDR1 and CDR2 from the germline V gene are KGHSH and LQKENI. The CDR3 has 16 residues. The DNA for the CDR3 is TGTGCCAGCTCACCACCCTACGGGACTAAAGGGGAGACCCAGTACTTC. Translated: CASSPPYGTKGETQYF.

The chain recombines TRBV5-6 with TRBJ1-6; D is perhaps TRBD1 (5 bases). Germline V gives CDR1 SGHDT, CDR2 YYEEEE. This CDR3 contains 17 residues. Trimming took off 0 bases at V and 7 bases at J, with 17 bases between the two ends. CDR3 nucleotide sequence: TGTGCCAGCAGCTTGGCCAGGGTTGGGCCCTTGAATTCACCCCTCCACTTT. Its protein is CASSLARVGPLNSPLHF.

This clonotype was counted ten times or more. This chain links TRBV11-3 with TRBJ2-7; unclear D gene. Germline lookup yields CDR1 SGHNT and CDR2 YENEEA. V dropped 5 bases and J dropped 10 bases, with 12 bases sitting between them. The CDR3 spans 11 residues. The CDR3, as DNA: TGTGCCAGCAGCGGTAAAACAGAACAGTACTTC. Amino acids: CASSGKTEQYF.

This clonotype showed up many times. The gene calls are TRBV6-5 and TRBJ2-7; no clear D gene. The V and J ends lost 5 bases and 7 bases respectively, with 9 bases between them. CDR3 length: 11 residues. Germline-derived CDR1 and CDR2 are MNHEY and SVGAGI. The CDR3 reads CASSPNKEQYF. DNA of the CDR3: TGTGCCAGCAGTCCCAACAAGGAGCAGTACTTC.

On this clonotype: The CDR3 does not close with the conserved phenylalanine or tryptophan, likely indicating a read error. The limits of the CDR3 on the DNA are not certain, so only TCRdb's listed CDR3 is given. The rearrangement joins TRBV7-2 to TRBJ2-5; TRBD2 is the table's D call and was not checked against the DNA. Termini included, the CDR3 measures 10 amino acids. Germline values: CDR1 SGHTA, CDR2 FQGNSA. The CDR3 reads CASSLTGLAG.

This clonotype was counted many times. The V gene is TRBV29-1, the J gene TRBJ2-7; D unclear. Germline CDR1 and CDR2: SQVTM and ANQGSEA. The CDR3 totals 12 residues. V lost 3 bases to trimming and J lost 1 base, with 7 bases between them. The CDR3 here is CSVEVGSYEQYF. The CDR3 DNA is TGCAGCGTTGAGGTCGGGTCCTACGAGCAGTACTTC.

Only one count was recorded for this clonotype. The chain uses TRBV2 and TRBJ1-3; D call uncertain. V lost 7 bases to trimming and J lost 1 base, with 11 bases between them. Germline CDR1 SNHLY, CDR2 FYNNEI. CDR3 length: 14 amino acids. CDR3 bases: TGTGCCAGCAACTTCCAGGCTTCTGGAAACACCATATATTTT. Its translation is CASNFQASGNTIYF. Based on the CDR3 plus reference TRBV2 and TRBJ1-3, the full variable domain is EPEVTQTPSHQVTQMGQEVILRCVPISNHLYFYWYRQILGQKVEFLVSFYNNEISEKSEIFDDQFSVERPDGSNFTLKIRSTKLEDSAMYFCASNFQASGNTIYFGEGSWLTVV.

J is TRBJ2-6 and V is TRBV4-1, with D perhaps TRBD1 or TRBD2 (5 bases each). The V gene's germline CDR1 is MGHRA and CDR2 YSYEKL. V lost 2 bases to trimming and J lost 1 base, with 15 bases between them. The CDR3 has 18 residues. The CDR3 sequence is CASSQSPGSGSGANVLTF. In DNA form, the CDR3 reads TGCGCCAGCAGCCAAAGCCCAGGGTCGGGGTCTGGGGCCAACGTCCTGACTTTC.

At least ten counts were recorded for this clonotype. CDR3 DNA sequence: TGTGCCAGCAGCGTAGCAGGGGGAGCGAGGGATGATACGCAGTATTTT. Protein product: CASSVAGGARDDTQYF. V and J are TRBV9 and TRBJ2-3; 7 positions match TRBD1. From germline, CDR1 is SGDLS and CDR2 YYNGEE. Unmatched junction bases numbered 10, after V lost 0 bases and J lost 6 bases. The CDR3 has 16 residues.

The table lists this clonotype with many counts. The genes are TRBV7-2 and TRBJ2-5; D is unclear. The germline gives CDR1 SGHTA, CDR2 FQGNSA. CDR3 length: 14 amino acids. Trimming stripped 4 bases from V and 2 bases from J, with 11 bases between. The CDR3 nucleotides are TGTGCCAGCAGCTCCCGGGTAGCACAAGAGACCCAGTACTTC. Its protein is CASSSRVAQETQYF. The complete variable domain, with remaining parts taken from reference TRBV7-2 and TRBJ2-5, reads GAGVSQSPSNKVTEKGKDVELRCDPISGHTALYWYRQSLGQGLEFLIYFQGNSAPDKSGLPSDRFSAERTGGSVSTLTIQRTQQEDSAVYLCASSSRVAQETQYFGPGTRLLVL.

The gene calls are TRBV20-1 and TRBJ2-3; 9 nucleotides line up with TRBD2. The CDR3 length is 15 residues. Germline lookup yields CDR1 DFQATT and CDR2 SNEGSKA (reference sequence). The ends lost 0 bases at V and 3 bases at J; junction bases unmatched: 4. CDR3 loop: CSAREGSGRTDTQYF. CDR3 coding DNA: TGCAGTGCTAGAGAAGGGAGCGGGAGGACAGATACGCAGTATTTT.

The chain links TRBV2 to TRBJ2-7; TRBD1 aligns across 7 bases. This CDR3 spans 16 amino acids. CDR1 and CDR2 from the germline V gene are SNHLY and FYNNEI. V shed 3 bases, J shed 4 bases, and the junction held 12 bases outside the gene matches. The CDR3 loop is CASSDPPTGRVYEQYF. The CDR3 coding sequence is TGTGCCAGCAGTGACCCTCCGACAGGGAGAGTATACGAGCAGTACTTC.

In regard to this clonotype: The junction and the germline gene differ at one end; a read error may be behind it. V gene TRBV10-1 combines with J gene TRBJ2-2, with D hard to call. In germline, CDR1 is WNHNN, CDR2 SYGVQD (reference sequence). This CDR3 region has 15 residues. The CDR3 DNA reads as TGTGCCAGCTCACCACCGACTCCCGCCCGCGGGGAGCTGTTTTTT. Protein sequence: CASSPPTPARGELFF.

There are many counts of this clonotype. The chain recombines TRBV24-1 with TRBJ2-5, with D hard to call. CDR1 is KGHDR, CDR2 SFDVKD, per germline. The germline V and J ends were trimmed by 0 bases and 5 bases, with 15 bases remaining between them. CDR3 length: 16 amino acids. CDR3 in amino acids: CATSDLKTAPEETQYF. CDR3 in DNA: TGTGCCACCAGTGATTTGAAAACGGCCCCTGAGGAGACCCAGTACTTC.

This clonotype was seen repeatedly, ten times or more. The chain is built from TRBV5-1 and TRBJ1-1; possibly TRBD1 for D (5 bases). Trimming left V 7 bases short and J 5 bases short, with 15 bases between. The CDR3 has 13 amino acids. CDR1 SGHRS and CDR2 YFSETQ come from the germline V gene. CDR3: CASSGGGGTEAFF. In nucleotides, the CDR3 is TGCGCCAGCTCCGGCGGGGGAGGGACTGAAGCTTTCTTT.